Following are 18 T cell receptor beta chains from one sample sequenced in a study of vaccination effects on CD4 cells after COVID-19 (dated 2022 in TCRdb). The receptor library was made with the immunoSEQ multiplex PCR assay. TCRdb's version of the immuneACCESS table is confined to in-frame rearrangements and falls short of the full clone set. An unresolved V gene accounts for under half of the shortfall where checked; the remainder is of unknown origin. Within this sample are around 69,000 clones, with about 67% of them counted one time only. Approximately 1.5% of the sample lies in the top ten. No antigen is known for these receptors. In the ViraFEST assay, PBMC were stimulated with viral peptide pools, and antigen-specific CD4+ T cell clonotypes were then identified by expansion using TCR sequencing. After around eleven days of culture, CD4+ T cells were isolated with the EasySep CD4+ T cell isolation kit. Participants received two doses of either the BNT162b2 or the mRNA-1273 mRNA SARS-CoV-2 vaccine.

This specimen consisted of CD4+ T cells from PBMCs cultured with HCoV-229E spike peptides, obtained after COVID-19 vaccination. Taken with the paper, the label for cell subset or site translates to: HCoV-229E spike overlapping peptide pool stimulation. The receptors shown here come from a human donor who received a COVID-19 vaccine.

J is TRBJ1-2 and V is TRBV3-1 (or the pseudogene TRBV3-2), with D possibly matching TRBD1 (5 bases). Trimming shortened V by 3 bases and J by 11 bases, and 19 bases separated the two germline ends. Germline-derived CDR1 and CDR2 are LGHDT and YNNKEL (reference sequence). The CDR3 runs to 14 residues. CDR3: CASSHAPRDKSYTF. Written as DNA, the CDR3 is TGTGCCAGCAGCCATGCCCCCAGGGATAAGAGTTACACCTTC.

The chain combines TRBV11-2 with TRBJ2-7; D is uncertain. The germline V gene encodes CDR1 SGHAT and CDR2 FQNNGV. With 1 base removed from V and 2 bases from J, the gap between germline ends came to 6 bases. This CDR3 spans 13 amino acids. CDR3: CASSLGVTYEQYV. CDR3 nucleotide sequence: TGTGCCAGCAGCTTAGGAGTTACCTACGAGCAGTACGTC.

The rearrangement links TRBV5-4 to TRBJ2-7, with TRBD1 matching over 9 bases. The germline gives CDR1 SGHNT, CDR2 YYREEE (reference sequence). The CDR3 runs 13 residues. V lost 3 bases and J lost 4; bases outside the gene matches: 2. This CDR3 is CASSWDRAYEQYV. The CDR3 DNA reads as TGTGCCAGCAGCTGGGACAGGGCGTACGAGCAGTACGTC.

The chain joins TRBV5-8 to TRBJ2-5; 9 nucleotides line up with TRBD1. The CDR3 totals 16 residues. Trimming cost V 2 bases and J 4 bases; bases outside gene matches: 9. The germline gives CDR1 SGHTS, CDR2 YDEGEE. DNA for the CDR3: TGTGCCAGCAGCTTCGCCGGACAGGGGTGGGGAGAGACCCAGTACTTC. The encoded protein is CASSFAGQGWGETQYF.

The rearrangement joins TRBV30 to TRBJ1-1; a weak D match, TRBD1 (6 bases). This CDR3 is built from 15 residues. The V end was cut by 5 bases, the J end by 1 base, with 17 bases between. Germline V lookup: CDR1 GTSNPN, CDR2 SVGIG (reference sequence). Written as DNA, the CDR3 is TGTGCCTGGGACCGTACAGGGCGGAAGAACACTGAAGCTTTCTTT. Protein sequence: CAWDRTGRKNTEAFF. The variable domain in full, with the rest retrieved from reference TRBV30 and TRBJ1-1, is SQTIHQWPATLVQPVGSPLSLECTVEGTSNPNLYWYRQAAGRGLQLLFYSVGIGQISSEVPQNLSASRPQDRQFILSSKKLLLSDSGFYLCAWDRTGRKNTEAFFGQGTRLTVV.

In this sample, this clone turned up once. The chain combines TRBV6-6 with TRBJ2-3, with D possibly TRBD1 on 6 matching bases. The CDR3 sequence is 16 residues long. Trimming cost V 4 bases and J 0 bases, with 14 bases left between them. Germline CDR1 reads MNHNY; CDR2 reads SVGAGI (reference sequence). For the CDR3, the DNA is TGTGCCAGCAGTTCTAGACAGGCCTCTAGCACAGATACGCAGTATTTT. Its translation is CASSSRQASSTDTQYF.

The chain couples TRBV6-2 or TRBV6-3 to TRBJ1-5; perhaps TRBD1 as D (5 bases). The germline CDR1 and CDR2 sequences are MNHEY and SVGEGT. Trimming removed 1 base at V and 1 base at J, with 11 bases between. This CDR3 region has 16 residues. The CDR3: CASSYWAGLSNQPQHF. CDR3 DNA: TGTGCCAGCAGTTACTGGGCAGGGCTGAGCAATCAGCCCCAGCATTTT.

This clone was found a few times. The rearrangement joins TRBV7-9 to TRBJ1-1, with a weak D call TRBD1 (6 bases). The ends were cut back, 4 bases at V and 3 bases at J, with 24 bases in the middle. Looked up from germline, CDR1 is SEHNR and CDR2 is FQNEAQ (reference sequence). The CDR3 has 18 amino acids. The DNA for the CDR3 is TGTGCCAGCAGCTGGGGCGTGGGGGCGTCACGGGGTGACACTGAAGCTTTCTTT. It is translated as CASSWGVGASRGDTEAFF.

V usage is TRBV7-9 and J usage is TRBJ1-2, with a possible D match to TRBD1 (5 bases). Germline CDR1 and CDR2: SEHNR and FQNEAQ (reference sequence). Trimming took 3 bases from V and 3 from J, leaving 17 bases between them. The CDR3 covers 16 residues. CDR3 sequence reads: CASSFGPSGGDYGYTF. The CDR3 DNA is TGTGCCAGCAGCTTCGGTCCTTCGGGGGGTGACTATGGCTACACCTTC.

The V and J genes are TRBV7-2 and TRBJ2-5; D may correspond to TRBD1 or TRBD2 (6 bases each). V dropped 4 bases and J dropped 5 bases, with 14 bases sitting between them. The CDR3 runs to 14 residues. CDR1 and CDR2 from the germline V gene are SGHTA and FQGNSA. The CDR3 region is CASSWVGGYETQYF. The CDR3 DNA sequence: TGTGCCAGCAGCTGGGTGGGGGGCTACGAGACCCAGTACTTC.

V gene TRBV29-1 combines with J gene TRBJ2-5; D may be TRBD1 or TRBD2 (5 bases each). V was trimmed by 4 bases and J by 5 bases, leaving 23 bases between them. Looked up from germline, CDR1 is SQVTM and CDR2 is ANQGSEA. The CDR3 is 16 amino acids. Here the CDR3 DNA reads TGCAGCGTTGGTCGTTTGGGGACGGCGCTGGGGGAGACCCAGTACTTC. Translated: CSVGRLGTALGETQYF.

The sample holds one count of this clone. V usage is TRBV6-6 and J usage is TRBJ2-5; tentatively, D is TRBD1 (6 bases). CDR1 is MNHNY, CDR2 SVGAGI, per germline (reference sequence). Trimming pared 5 bases from V and 5 bases from J, leaving 24 bases between. CDR3 length: 17 residues. CDR3 sequence (DNA): TGTGCCAGCAGTCCCGGGACATTTTCGGTCGGTCTGGAGACCCAGTACTTC. Amino acids: CASSPGTFSVGLETQYF.

This clone was seen just once. The chain links TRBV2 to TRBJ2-5; 9 bases are shared with TRBD2. CDR1 is SNHLY and CDR2 is FYNNEI in the germline V gene. This CDR3 has 17 residues. Germline trimming cut 7 bases from V and 2 bases from J; bases unmatched to any gene: 14. The CDR3: CASIPYAVAGAQETQYF. DNA for the CDR3: TGTGCCAGCATCCCTTATGCGGTAGCGGGGGCTCAAGAGACCCAGTACTTC.

The chain employs TRBV5-4 and TRBJ1-1, with 10 bases fitting TRBD1. This CDR3 has 15 residues. CDR1 and CDR2 (germline): SGHNT, YYREEE (reference sequence). V shed 3 bases and J 3 bases; nucleotides not matched to a gene: 5. CDR3 amino acids: CASSSTGTGDTEAFF. The CDR3 coding sequence is TGTGCCAGCAGCTCTACCGGGACAGGGGACACTGAAGCTTTCTTT.

This sequence joins TRBV15 and TRBJ2-6; tentative D call: TRBD1 (5 bases). The CDR3 length is 19 residues. Germline CDR1 and CDR2: LNHNV and YYDKDF (reference sequence). V lost 0 bases and J 0 bases, leaving 15 bases between the germline ends. The CDR3 region is CATSRDGALSSSGANVLTF. In nucleotides, the CDR3 is TGTGCCACCAGCAGAGATGGGGCCCTCAGCAGCTCTGGGGCCAACGTCCTGACTTTC.

The rearrangement joins TRBV5-1 to TRBJ2-3; D might be TRBD2 (5 bases). CDR1 is SGHRS and CDR2 is YFSETQ in the germline V gene. V lost 0 bases and J lost 0, with 14 bases in between. CDR3 length: 17 residues. The CDR3 reads CASSLEGLALSTDTQYF. CDR3 coding DNA: TGCGCCAGCAGCTTGGAAGGCCTAGCCCTAAGCACAGATACGCAGTATTTT.

V gene TRBV23-1 combines with J gene TRBJ2-1; D is unresolved. TRBV23-1 is labeled an ORF, and its function is uncertain. This CDR3 comprises 14 residues. Trimming shortened V by 6 bases and J by 4 bases, and 13 bases separated the two germline ends. The CDR3 here is CASSPTKGYNEQFF. Here the CDR3 DNA reads TGCGCCAGCAGCCCGACAAAGGGTTACAATGAGCAGTTCTTC.

The chain is built from TRBV11-2 and TRBJ2-7; TRBD2 might be the D (6 bases). Trimming removed 5 bases from V and 0 bases from J, with 14 bases in between. Germline V gene sequence: CDR1 SGHAT, CDR2 FQNNGV. The CDR3 covers 15 residues. CDR3 sequence: CASSPRRGSSYEQYV. The CDR3 DNA sequence: TGTGCCAGCAGCCCCAGGAGGGGCAGCTCCTACGAGCAGTACGTC.